This T cell receptor beta chain was obtained from a study of PD-1 blockade in mismatch repair-deficient tumors. Study details: Patients had about a dozen mismatch repair-deficient cancer types and were previously treated and progressing. General study points: Tumor-resident clones, often absent from pretreatment blood, expanded after pembrolizumab and then contracted.

PCR or immunohistochemistry showed mismatch repair deficiency in every enrolled patient. A few pembrolizumab responders had their TCRs sequenced. On this clone: The antigen remains undetermined.

The protocol was immunoSEQ multiplex PCR, while the TCRdb copy is restricted to in-frame clones and leaves out a portion. The sample has under 50,000 clones, around 79% seen once. Trimming cost V 3 bases and J 5 bases; bases outside gene matches: 6. The CDR3 runs to 15 residues. Germline assignment: CDR1 SGHRS and CDR2 YFSETQ. This TCR was sampled from an adult with mismatch repair-deficient cancer. The chain carries TRBV5-1 and TRBJ2-5; 11 nucleotides align to TRBD2. The specimen was peripheral blood, collected 4 weeks after starting pembrolizumab. This CDR3 is CASSWRLAGGETQYF. In nucleotides, the CDR3 is TGCGCCAGCAGCTGGCGCCTAGCGGGAGGCGAGACCCAGTACTTC.